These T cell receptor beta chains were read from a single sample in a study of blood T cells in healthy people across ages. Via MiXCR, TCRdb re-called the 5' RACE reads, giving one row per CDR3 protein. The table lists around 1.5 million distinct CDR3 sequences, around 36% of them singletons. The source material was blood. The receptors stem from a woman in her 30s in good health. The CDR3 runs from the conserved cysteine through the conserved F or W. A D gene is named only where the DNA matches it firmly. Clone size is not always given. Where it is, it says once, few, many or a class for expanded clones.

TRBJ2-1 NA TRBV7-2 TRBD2 TGTGCCAGCAGCGTTACTAGCGGGAGAGTAAATGAGCAGTTCTTC CASSVTSGRVNEQFF
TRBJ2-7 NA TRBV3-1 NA TGTGCCAGCAGCCATCGGGACGGACTCCACGAGCAGTACTTC CASSHRDGLHEQYF
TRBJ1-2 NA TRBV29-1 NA TGCAGCGTGGTTACAGGGAGGCATGGCTACACCTTC CSVVTGRHGYTF
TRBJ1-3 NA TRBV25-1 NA TGTGCCAGCAGTTACAGCAGCTCTGGAAACACCATATATTTT CASSYSSSGNTIYF
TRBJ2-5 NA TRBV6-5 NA TGTGCCAGCAGTTACTCGGTGGCAGGCCAAGAGACCCAGTACTTC CASSYSVAGQETQYF
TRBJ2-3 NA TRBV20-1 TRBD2 TGCAGTGCTATTAGCGGGGAGGGCACAGATACGCAGTATTTT CSAISGEGTDTQYF
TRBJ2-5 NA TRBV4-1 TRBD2 TGCGCCAGCAGCCACGATACGCGGAGACTAGCGGGAGTGCGGGGCCAAGAGACCCAGTACTTC CASSHDTRRLAGVRGQETQYF
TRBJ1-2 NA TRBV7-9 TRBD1 TGTGCCGGCAGCTACCTGGACAGGGGGCTTGGCTACACCTTC CAGSYLDRGLGYTF
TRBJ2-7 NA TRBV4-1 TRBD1 TGCGCCAGCAGCCCAGGGGGAGCGGCGCCTCGCTACGAGCAGTACTTC CASSPGGAAPRYEQYF
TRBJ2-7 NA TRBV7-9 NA TGTGGCAGCAGCTTAGGGAGGGAGCAGTACTTC CGSSLGREQYF
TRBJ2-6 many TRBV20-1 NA TGCAGTGCCGGGAGCTCTGGGGCCAACGTCCTGACTTTC CSAGSSGANVLTF
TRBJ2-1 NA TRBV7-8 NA TGTGCCAACAGCTCCCAATACAATGAGCAGTTCTTC CANSSQYNEQFF
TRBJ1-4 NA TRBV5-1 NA TGCGCCAGCAGCCGGGGGGGGTCTAATGAAAAACTGTTTTTT CASSRGGSNEKLFF
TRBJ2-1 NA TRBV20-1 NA TGCAGTGCTAGAGATTCGAGTAGTGAGCAGTTCTTC CSARDSSSEQFF
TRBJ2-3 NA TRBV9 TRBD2 TGTGCCAGCAGCTCATCACTAGCGGGGGGGCGTTCAGATACGCAGTATTTT CASSSSLAGGRSDTQYF
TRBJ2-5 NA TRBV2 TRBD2 TGTGCCAGCCCTAGCGGGAGTCGGGAGACCCAGTACTTC CASPSGSRETQYF
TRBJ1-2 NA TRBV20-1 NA TGCAGTGCCGAGCTTGGGGACTCAATTGGCTACACCTTC CSAELGDSIGYTF
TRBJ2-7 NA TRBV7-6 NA TGTGCCAGCAGCTTGGGGCAATTTTGGTCCTACGAGCAGTACTTC CASSLGQFWSYEQYF
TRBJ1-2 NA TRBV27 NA TGTGCCAGCAGCCAAGGGTGGGGAGCTAACTATGGCTACACCTTC CASSQGWGANYGYTF